Listed here is a single T cell receptor (beta chain). The data stem from a study of blood T cell repertoires in COVID-19. Study as a whole: Sources were T cells, B-cell-depleted T cells, or PBMCs; the material itself was cDNA or gDNA.

CDR3 length: 11 residues. CDR1 is GTSNPN, CDR2 SVGIG, per germline (reference sequence). Trimming pared 8 bases from V and 0 bases from J, leaving 8 bases between. Participant-reported clinical history was the basis for cohort assignment. In the original analysis: Amplification of reference gene primers was used by the study to estimate nucleated cell counts. Repertoires were generated with immunoSEQ multiplex PCR, while TCRdb's copy carries only in-frame clones and drops some. That table gives V, J and clone size, and the DNA gave D and trimming. The sample lists 330,000 or so clones; about nine tenths were seen once.

V usage is TRBV30 and J usage is TRBJ2-7, with a weak D call TRBD2 (5 bases). The sequenced sample was PBMCs or T cells enriched from blood (not recorded which). The clonotype comes from a woman under 40 who had been exposed to COVID-19. This chain's CDR3 is CARGSSYEQYF. CDR3 bases: TGTGCCCGAGGGAGCTCCTACGAGCAGTACTTC.